Following are 13 T cell receptor beta chains from one sample sequenced in a study of OX40 agonist ivuxolimab in advanced cancers. Sequencing used immunoSEQ multiplex PCR; TCRdb keeps in-frame clones, though not all of them. This table has tens of thousands of clones, 87% appearing once. Specimen: CD4+ or CD8+ T cells sorted from blood, collected in a trial of the OX40 agonist ivuxolimab. The receptors here all came from an adult with an advanced solid tumor such as melanoma, head and neck, liver or kidney cancer.

The V call is TRBV27, the J call TRBJ2-2, with TRBD1 matching over 9 bases. Unmatched junction bases numbered 8, after V lost 2 bases and J lost 7 bases. Per germline, CDR1 MNHEY and CDR2 SMNVEV (reference sequence). The CDR3 consists of 16 residues. CDR3: CASSLPGTGNGGELFF. The CDR3 DNA reads as TGTGCCAGCAGTTTACCCGGGACAGGGAACGGCGGGGAGCTGTTTTTT.

The chain recombines TRBV6-1 with TRBJ1-2; possibly TRBD1 for D (6 bases). V lost 8 bases to trimming and J lost 5 bases, with 15 bases between them. Germline loops: CDR1 MNHNS, CDR2 SASEGT. The CDR3 sequence is 13 residues long. The DNA of the CDR3 is TGTGCCAGCTCGGGGGGCAGTCCTTATGGCTACACCTTC. Translation gives CASSGGSPYGYTF.

The rearrangement uses TRBV6-5 and TRBJ2-1; 8 nucleotides match TRBD1. The germline V gene encodes CDR1 MNHEY and CDR2 SVGAGI. The CDR3 totals 14 residues. Losses at the gene ends were 4 bases for V and 6 bases for J; bases not matched to a gene: 5. The CDR3 spells CASSWSGGGNEQFF. In nucleotides, the CDR3 is TGTGCCAGCAGTTGGTCAGGGGGCGGCAATGAGCAGTTCTTC.

The chain combines TRBV27 with TRBJ1-2, with 11 bases fitting TRBD1. The V and J ends lost 5 bases and 11 bases, in that order; junction bases with no gene match: 13. Germline V gene lookup returns CDR1 MNHEY and CDR2 SMNVEV (reference sequence). This CDR3 comprises 15 residues. In DNA, the CDR3 is TGTGCCAGCAGTCAACAGGGACAGGGGGTTGGTCGGTACACCTTC. This codes for CASSQQGQGVGRYTF.

The chain uses TRBV9 and TRBJ2-1, with 9 bases matching TRBD2. This CDR3 region has 15 residues. Trimming took 4 bases from V and 7 from J; bases not matched to a gene: 9. Germline values: CDR1 SGDLS, CDR2 YYNGEE. The CDR3: CASSRRGRADNEQFF. In nucleotides, the CDR3 is TGTGCCAGCAGCCGGCGCGGGAGGGCGGATAATGAGCAGTTCTTC.

This sequence joins TRBV7-3 and TRBJ2-3, with D perhaps TRBD1 (5 bases). CDR1 and CDR2 (germline): SGHTA, FQGTGA. The CDR3 sequence is 14 residues long. V shed 3 bases and J shed 0 bases, with 7 bases lying between them. In DNA, the CDR3 is TGTGCCAGCAGCTTGGGGCAGAGCACAGATACGCAGTATTTT. Its translation is CASSLGQSTDTQYF.

This chain uses TRBV6-1 with TRBJ1-5; D uncertain. CDR3 length equals 15 residues. Per the germline V gene, CDR1 is MNHNS and CDR2 is SASEGT. V gave up 7 bases and J gave up 7 bases, with 20 bases separating them. The CDR3 DNA is TGTGCCAGCACCCAAGGAGGGAGAAACGGCCAGCCCCAGCATTTT. Amino acids: CASTQGGRNGQPQHF.

V usage is TRBV7-2 and J usage is TRBJ1-5; 8 bases line up with TRBD1. Trimming cost V 1 base and J 5 bases; bases outside gene matches: 4. CDR1 and CDR2 (germline): SGHTA, FQGNSA. The CDR3 length is 15 residues. This CDR3 reads CASSLGGQGYQPQHF. CDR3 coding DNA: TGTGCCAGCAGCTTAGGCGGACAGGGATATCAGCCCCAGCATTTT.

The genes are TRBV6-6 and TRBJ1-5, with 7 nucleotides matching TRBD1. The CDR3 totals 15 residues. Germline CDR1 MNHNY, CDR2 SVGAGI (reference sequence). V lost 2 bases to trimming and J lost 4 bases; unmatched junction nucleotides: 5. The DNA for the CDR3 is TGTGCCAGCAGTTACGTCGGGACAGCGAATCAGCCCCAGCATTTT. This encodes CASSYVGTANQPQHF.

The V call is TRBV2, the J call TRBJ1-5, with D maybe TRBD1 (5 bases). This CDR3 region has 13 residues. Germline V lookup: CDR1 SNHLY, CDR2 FYNNEI. Trimming removed 1 base from V and 7 bases from J, with 8 bases in between. CDR3 bases: TGTGCCAGCAGTGAAGATGGGGGACAGCCCCAGCATTTT. Residues: CASSEDGGQPQHF.

The chain employs TRBV25-1 and TRBJ1-1, with D tentatively TRBD1 (6 bases). CDR1 and CDR2 from the germline V gene are MGHDK and SYGVNS. The V end was cut by 3 bases, the J end by 7 bases, with 12 bases between. This CDR3 is built from 13 residues. CDR3 bases: TGTGCCAGCAGTGACCTCGGGACAAATGAAGCTTTCTTT. This sequence encodes CASSDLGTNEAFF.

This clone appeared a few times. The chain recombines TRBV7-9 with TRBJ2-7; 14 bases agree with TRBD2. Germline trimming cut 1 base from V and 0 bases from J; bases unmatched to any gene: 5. The germline V gene encodes CDR1 SEHNR and CDR2 FQNEAQ (reference sequence). The CDR3 contains 18 residues. The CDR3: CASSLGRGTSGSSYEQYF. For the CDR3, the DNA is TGTGCCAGCAGCTTAGGACGGGGGACTAGCGGGAGCTCCTACGAGCAGTACTTC.

This rearrangement joins TRBV7-8 to TRBJ2-2, with 10 positions matching TRBD2. The V and J ends lost 3 bases and 0 bases, in that order; junction bases with no gene match: 7. The CDR3 length is 18 residues. Germline CDR1 and CDR2: SGHVS and FQNEAQ. CDR3 DNA: TGTGCCAGCAGCTTTCGTAGCGGGGGGATATCGAACACCGGGGAGCTGTTTTTT. This gives the protein CASSFRSGGISNTGELFF. Based on the CDR3 plus reference TRBV7-8 and TRBJ2-2, the full variable domain is GAGVSQSPRYKVAKRGQDVALRCDPISGHVSLFWYQQALGQGPEFLTYFQNEAQLDKSGLPSDRFFAERPEGSVSTLKIQRTQQEDSAVYLCASSFRSGGISNTGELFFGEGSRLTVL.